This T cell receptor (beta chain) was captured by sequencing in a study of T cell responses to AZD1222 COVID-19 vaccine. Profiled with immunoSEQ multiplex PCR; TCRdb holds only in-frame clones, not every one. Of roughly 140,000 clones in the sample, roughly 88% are singletons; the top ten hold about 3.7%. This TCR was sampled from an adult in good health. The sequencing here drew on peripheral blood, taken on day 0 of MenACWY control vaccination.

The CDR3 DNA follows: TGCGCCAGCACGCCCGGGCGGACCAATGAAAAACTGTTTTTT. This encodes CASTPGRTNEKLFF. The chain recombines TRBV5-1 with TRBJ1-4; D is unclear. V dropped 6 bases and J dropped 5 bases, with 14 bases sitting between them. This CDR3 comprises 14 residues. CDR1 SGHRS and CDR2 YFSETQ come from the germline V gene. Full variable domain (outside the CDR3, taken from reference TRBV5-1 and TRBJ1-4): KAGVTQTPRYLIKTRGQQVTLSCSPISGHRSVSWYQQTPGQGLQFLFEYFSETQRNKGNFPGRFSGRQFSNSRSEMNVSTLELGDSALYLCASTPGRTNEKLFFGSGTQLSVL.